The subject of this entry is one TCR beta chain. Its antigen remains unknown. Trimming cost V 6 bases and J 6 bases, with 11 bases left between them. CDR1 SGHVS and CDR2 FQNEAQ come from the germline V gene. The CDR3 totals 12 residues. This sample is drawn from a study of cytomegalovirus exposure and HLA in healthy donors. Study-level results: Looking again later, the authors saw that most CMV-associated TCR beta chains seemed HLA-restricted. A missense variant in DCLRE1C was later tied to TCR beta V- and J-gene trimming. An apparent linkage of common viral pathogens to several of the most significant clusters emerged in a later analysis.

Amplification used 60 Vbeta primers and 13 Jbeta primers. The assay was immunoSEQ multiplex PCR, and TCRdb's table has in-frame clones only and misses some. There are 38,000 or so clones in the sample, with 6.2% held by the top ten. The specimen sequenced was PBMCs. The chain couples TRBV7-8 to TRBJ1-1; unclear D gene. The clonotype originates from a man younger than 40 in good health and CMV-seronegative. The CDR3 nucleotides read TGTGCCAGCAGATTATCGGTGGCTGAAGCTTTCTTT. It yields the protein CASRLSVAEAFF.